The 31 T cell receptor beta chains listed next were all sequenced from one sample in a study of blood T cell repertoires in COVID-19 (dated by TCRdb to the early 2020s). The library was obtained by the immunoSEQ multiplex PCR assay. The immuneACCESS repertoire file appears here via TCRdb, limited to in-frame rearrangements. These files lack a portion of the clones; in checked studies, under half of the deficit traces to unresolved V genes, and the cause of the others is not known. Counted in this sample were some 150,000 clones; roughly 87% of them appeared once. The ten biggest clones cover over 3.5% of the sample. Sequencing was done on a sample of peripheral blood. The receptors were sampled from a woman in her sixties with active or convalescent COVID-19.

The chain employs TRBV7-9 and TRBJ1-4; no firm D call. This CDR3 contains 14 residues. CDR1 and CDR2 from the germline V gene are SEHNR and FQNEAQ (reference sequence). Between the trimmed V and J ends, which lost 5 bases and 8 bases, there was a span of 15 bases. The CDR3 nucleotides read TGTGCCAGCAGCCCCGATCCCCCGAGGGAAAAACTGTTTTTT. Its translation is CASSPDPPREKLFF.

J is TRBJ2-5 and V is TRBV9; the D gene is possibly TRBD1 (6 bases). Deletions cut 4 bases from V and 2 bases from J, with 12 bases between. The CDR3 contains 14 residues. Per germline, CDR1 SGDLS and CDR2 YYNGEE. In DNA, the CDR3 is TGTGCCAGCAGCCTCAACAGGGCTCAAGAGACCCAGTACTTC. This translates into CASSLNRAQETQYF.

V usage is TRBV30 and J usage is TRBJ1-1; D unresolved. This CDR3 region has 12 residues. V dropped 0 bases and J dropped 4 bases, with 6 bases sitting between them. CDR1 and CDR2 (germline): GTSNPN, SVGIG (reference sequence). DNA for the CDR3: TGTGCCTGGAGTGTTTATCCCACTGAAGCTTTCTTT. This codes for CAWSVYPTEAFF.

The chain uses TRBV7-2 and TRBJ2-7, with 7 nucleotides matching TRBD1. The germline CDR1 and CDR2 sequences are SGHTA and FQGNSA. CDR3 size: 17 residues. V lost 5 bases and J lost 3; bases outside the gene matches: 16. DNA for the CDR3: TGTGCCAGCAGCCTCTCAGGGTCGGGGACAGCTTACTACGAGCAGTACTTC. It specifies CASSLSGSGTAYYEQYF.

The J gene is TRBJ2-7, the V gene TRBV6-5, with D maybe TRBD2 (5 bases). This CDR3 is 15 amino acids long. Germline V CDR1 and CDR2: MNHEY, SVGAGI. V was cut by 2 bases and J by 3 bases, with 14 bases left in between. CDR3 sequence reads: CASSYGVARNYEQYF. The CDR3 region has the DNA TGTGCCAGCAGTTACGGGGTAGCGAGAAACTACGAGCAGTACTTC.

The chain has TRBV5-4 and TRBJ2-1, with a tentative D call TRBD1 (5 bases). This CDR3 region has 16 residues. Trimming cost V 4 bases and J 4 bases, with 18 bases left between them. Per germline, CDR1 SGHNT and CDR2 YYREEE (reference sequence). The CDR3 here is CASSSTGSGVYNEQFF. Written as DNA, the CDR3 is TGTGCCAGCAGCAGTACAGGCTCTGGCGTATACAATGAGCAGTTCTTC.

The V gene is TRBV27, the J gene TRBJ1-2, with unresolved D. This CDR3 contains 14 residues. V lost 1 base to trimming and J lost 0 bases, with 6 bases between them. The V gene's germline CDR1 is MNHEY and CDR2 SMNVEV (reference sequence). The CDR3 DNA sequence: TGTGCCAGCAGTTTATACGGGTCTAACTATGGCTACACCTTC. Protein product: CASSLYGSNYGYTF.

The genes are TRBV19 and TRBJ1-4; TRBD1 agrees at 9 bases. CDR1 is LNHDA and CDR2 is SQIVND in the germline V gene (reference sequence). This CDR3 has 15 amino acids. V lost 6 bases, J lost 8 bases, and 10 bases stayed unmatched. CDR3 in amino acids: CASRVGTGGYEKLFF. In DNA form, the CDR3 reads TGTGCCAGTAGGGTTGGAACAGGGGGCTACGAAAAACTGTTTTTT.

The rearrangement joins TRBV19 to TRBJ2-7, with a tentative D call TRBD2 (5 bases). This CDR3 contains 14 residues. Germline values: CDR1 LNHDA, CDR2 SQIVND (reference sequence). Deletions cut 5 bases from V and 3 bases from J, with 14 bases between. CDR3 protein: CASSSGRENYEQYF. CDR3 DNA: TGTGCCAGTAGTTCAGGACGGGAAAACTACGAGCAGTACTTC.

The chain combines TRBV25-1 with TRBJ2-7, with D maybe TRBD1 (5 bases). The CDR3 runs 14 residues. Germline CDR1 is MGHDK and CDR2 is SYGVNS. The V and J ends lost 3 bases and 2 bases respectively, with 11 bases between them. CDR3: CASSDPDRPYEQYF. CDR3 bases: TGTGCCAGCAGTGACCCTGACAGACCCTACGAGCAGTACTTC.

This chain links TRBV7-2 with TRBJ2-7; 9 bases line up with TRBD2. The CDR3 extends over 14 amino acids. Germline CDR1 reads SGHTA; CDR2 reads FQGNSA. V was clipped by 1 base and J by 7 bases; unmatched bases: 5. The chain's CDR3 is CASSLGGGAREQYF. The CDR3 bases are TGTGCCAGCAGCTTAGGCGGGGGGGCCAGGGAGCAGTACTTC.

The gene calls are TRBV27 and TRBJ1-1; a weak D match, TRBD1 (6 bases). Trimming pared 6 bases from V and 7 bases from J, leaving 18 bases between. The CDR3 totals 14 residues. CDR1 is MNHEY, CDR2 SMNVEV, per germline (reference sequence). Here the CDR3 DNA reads TGTGCCAGCAGAAATTTACCTAGGACAGATGAAGCTTTCTTT. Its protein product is CASRNLPRTDEAFF.

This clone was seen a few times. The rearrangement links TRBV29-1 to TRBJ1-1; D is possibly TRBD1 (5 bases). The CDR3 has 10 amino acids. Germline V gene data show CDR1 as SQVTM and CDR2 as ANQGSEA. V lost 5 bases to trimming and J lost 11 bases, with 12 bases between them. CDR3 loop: CSVWTGEAFF. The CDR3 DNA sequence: TGCAGCGTTTGGACGGGGGAGGCTTTCTTT.

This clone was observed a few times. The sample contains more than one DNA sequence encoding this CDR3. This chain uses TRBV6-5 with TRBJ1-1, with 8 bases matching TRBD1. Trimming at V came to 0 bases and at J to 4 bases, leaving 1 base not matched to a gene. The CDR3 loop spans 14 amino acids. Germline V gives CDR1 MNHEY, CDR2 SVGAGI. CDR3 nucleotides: TGTGCCAGCAGTTACTCCACAGGGGGCACTGAAGCTTTCTTT. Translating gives CASSYSTGGTEAFF.

The CDR3 is CASRASGALGNTIYF. Here the CDR3 DNA reads TGTGCCAGTAGAGCATCAGGTGCCCTTGGAAACACCATATATTTT. The rearrangement uses TRBV19 and TRBJ1-3; D uncertain. CDR1 is LNHDA and CDR2 is SQIVND in the germline V gene (reference sequence). The CDR3 spans 15 residues. V was clipped by 6 bases and J by 3 bases, with 15 bases between them.

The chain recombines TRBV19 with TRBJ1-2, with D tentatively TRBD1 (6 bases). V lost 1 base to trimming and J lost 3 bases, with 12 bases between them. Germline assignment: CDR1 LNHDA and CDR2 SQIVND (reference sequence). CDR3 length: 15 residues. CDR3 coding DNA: TGTGCCAGTAGTATAGCGGCAGGGGTCGACTATGGCTACACCTTC. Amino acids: CASSIAAGVDYGYTF.

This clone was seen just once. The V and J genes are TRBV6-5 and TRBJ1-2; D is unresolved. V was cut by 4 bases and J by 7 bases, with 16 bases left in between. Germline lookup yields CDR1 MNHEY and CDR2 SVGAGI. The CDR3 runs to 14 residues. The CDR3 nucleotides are TGTGCCAGCAGTTCGAACGAGGGAAGACGTGGCTACACCTTC. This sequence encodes CASSSNEGRRGYTF.

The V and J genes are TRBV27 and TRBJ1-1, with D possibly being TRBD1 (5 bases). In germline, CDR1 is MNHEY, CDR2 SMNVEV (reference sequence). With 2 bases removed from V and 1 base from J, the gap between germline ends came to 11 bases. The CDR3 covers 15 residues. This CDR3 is CASSLRGRSNTEAFF. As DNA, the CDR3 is TGTGCCAGCAGTTTAAGGGGCAGATCGAACACTGAAGCTTTCTTT.

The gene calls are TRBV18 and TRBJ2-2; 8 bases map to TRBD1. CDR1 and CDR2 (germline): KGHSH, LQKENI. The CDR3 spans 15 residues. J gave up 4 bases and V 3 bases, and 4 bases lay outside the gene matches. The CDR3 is CASSPRGQATGELFF. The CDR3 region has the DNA TGTGCCAGCTCACCCAGGGGGCAGGCCACCGGGGAGCTGTTTTTT.

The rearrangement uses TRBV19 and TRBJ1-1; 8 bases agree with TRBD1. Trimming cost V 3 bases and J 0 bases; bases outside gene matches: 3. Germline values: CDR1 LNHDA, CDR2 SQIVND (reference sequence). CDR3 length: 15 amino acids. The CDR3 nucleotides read TGTGCCAGTAGTATCACAGGGGGGATGAACACTGAAGCTTTCTTT. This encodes CASSITGGMNTEAFF.

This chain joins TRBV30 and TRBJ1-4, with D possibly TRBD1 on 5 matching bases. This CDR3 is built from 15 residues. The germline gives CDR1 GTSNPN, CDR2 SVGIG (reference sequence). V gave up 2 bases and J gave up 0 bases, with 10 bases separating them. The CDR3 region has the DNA TGTGCCTGGAGTATGGGAGGGGCAACTAATGAAAAACTGTTTTTT. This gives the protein CAWSMGGATNEKLFF.

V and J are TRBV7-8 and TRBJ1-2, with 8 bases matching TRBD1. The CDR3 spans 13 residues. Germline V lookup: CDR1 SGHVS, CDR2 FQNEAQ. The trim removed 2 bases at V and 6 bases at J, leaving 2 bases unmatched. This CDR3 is CASSLTTGDGYTF. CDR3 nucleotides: TGTGCCAGCAGCTTAACGACAGGGGATGGCTACACCTTC.

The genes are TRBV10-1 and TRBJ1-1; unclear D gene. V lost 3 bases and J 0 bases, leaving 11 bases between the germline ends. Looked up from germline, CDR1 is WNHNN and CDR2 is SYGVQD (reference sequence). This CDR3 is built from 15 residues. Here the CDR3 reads CASSDSAALNTEAFF. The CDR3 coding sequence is TGCGCCAGCAGTGACTCGGCGGCTTTGAACACTGAAGCTTTCTTT.

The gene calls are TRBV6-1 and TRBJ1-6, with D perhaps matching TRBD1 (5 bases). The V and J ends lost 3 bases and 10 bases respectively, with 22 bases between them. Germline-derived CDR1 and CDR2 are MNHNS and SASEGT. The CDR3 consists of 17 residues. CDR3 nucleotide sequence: TGTGCCAGCAGTGACACCCCGGGGGTTGGGATTGGGTCACCCCTCCACTTT. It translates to CASSDTPGVGIGSPLHF.

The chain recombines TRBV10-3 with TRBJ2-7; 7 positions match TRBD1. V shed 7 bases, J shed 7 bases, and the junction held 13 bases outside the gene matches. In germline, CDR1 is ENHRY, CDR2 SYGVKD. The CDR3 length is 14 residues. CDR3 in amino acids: CAITPRQGMREQYF. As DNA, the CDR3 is TGTGCCATCACGCCGAGACAGGGTATGAGGGAGCAGTACTTC.

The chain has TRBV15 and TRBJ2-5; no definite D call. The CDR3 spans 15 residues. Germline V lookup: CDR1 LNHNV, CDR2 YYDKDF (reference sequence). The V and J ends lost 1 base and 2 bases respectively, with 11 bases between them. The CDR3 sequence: CATSRVYHSQETQYF. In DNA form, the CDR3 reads TGTGCCACCAGCAGAGTTTATCACAGTCAAGAGACCCAGTACTTC.

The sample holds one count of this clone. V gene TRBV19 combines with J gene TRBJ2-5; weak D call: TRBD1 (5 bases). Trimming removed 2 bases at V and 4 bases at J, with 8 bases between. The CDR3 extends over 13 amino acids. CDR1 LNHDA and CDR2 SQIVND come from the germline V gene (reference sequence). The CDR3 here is CASSISRGETQYF. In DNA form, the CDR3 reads TGTGCCAGTAGTATAAGTAGGGGAGAGACCCAGTACTTC.

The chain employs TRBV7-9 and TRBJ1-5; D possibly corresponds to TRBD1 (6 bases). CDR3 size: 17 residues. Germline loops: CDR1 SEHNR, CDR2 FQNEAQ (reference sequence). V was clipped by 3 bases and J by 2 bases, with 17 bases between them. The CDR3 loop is CASSLTGTPGGNQPQHF. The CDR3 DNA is TGTGCCAGCAGCTTGACCGGGACACCTGGAGGCAATCAGCCCCAGCATTTT.

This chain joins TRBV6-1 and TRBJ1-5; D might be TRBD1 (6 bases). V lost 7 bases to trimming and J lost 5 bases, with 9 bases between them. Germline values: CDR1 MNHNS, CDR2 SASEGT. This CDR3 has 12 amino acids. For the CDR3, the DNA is TGTGCCAGCAAGGACAGCGATCAGCCCCAGCATTTT. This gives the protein CASKDSDQPQHF.

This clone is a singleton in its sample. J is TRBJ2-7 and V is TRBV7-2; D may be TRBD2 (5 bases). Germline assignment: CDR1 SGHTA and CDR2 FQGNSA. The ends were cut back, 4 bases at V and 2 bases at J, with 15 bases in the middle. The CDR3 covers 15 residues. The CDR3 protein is CASSSASHLAYEQYF. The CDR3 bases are TGTGCCAGCAGCTCCGCTAGCCACCTTGCCTACGAGCAGTACTTC.

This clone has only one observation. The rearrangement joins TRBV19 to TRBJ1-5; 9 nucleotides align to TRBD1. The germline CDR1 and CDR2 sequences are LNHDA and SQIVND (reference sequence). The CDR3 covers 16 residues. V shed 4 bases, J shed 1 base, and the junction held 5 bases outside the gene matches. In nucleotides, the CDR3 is TGTGCCAGTAGTACGGGACAGGGTGTCAGCAATCAGCCCCAGCATTTT. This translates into CASSTGQGVSNQPQHF.